The 26 T cell receptor beta chains reported below all come from one sample, sequenced in a study of blood T cell repertoires in COVID-19. The table came from immunoSEQ multiplex PCR; TCRdb's copy has only in-frame clones and leaves some out. Of hundreds of thousands of clones detected, about 87% appear once; the ten largest clones hold less than 1.6%. Sequencing was carried out using peripheral blood. These receptors came from a woman in her thirties or forties who had recovered from COVID-19.

The J gene is TRBJ1-3, the V gene TRBV5-1, with 7 bases aligning to TRBD1. The CDR3 runs to 17 residues. The V and J ends lost 4 bases and 4 bases, in that order; junction bases with no gene match: 14. Germline V gene lookup returns CDR1 SGHRS and CDR2 YFSETQ. In nucleotides, the CDR3 is TGCGCCAGCAGCCCCCGGGCCCACACAGGGGCGGGAAACACCATATATTTT. This sequence encodes CASSPRAHTGAGNTIYF.

The chain recombines TRBV5-1 with TRBJ2-5, with 7 bases that match TRBD1. The CDR3 spans 15 residues. Per germline, CDR1 SGHRS and CDR2 YFSETQ. Trimming took 4 bases from V and 5 from J; bases not matched to a gene: 11. The CDR3 loop is CASSRVGQDSETQYF. DNA for the CDR3: TGCGCCAGCAGCCGAGTCGGACAGGATTCGGAGACCCAGTACTTC.

This chain links TRBV11-2 with TRBJ2-5; D is ambiguous. Germline V gives CDR1 SGHAT, CDR2 FQNNGV. Trimming removed 1 base at V and 5 bases at J, with 8 bases between. There are 13 residues in the CDR3. CDR3 DNA sequence: TGTGCCAGCAGCTTAGGCCAGTTGGAGACCCAGTACTTC. As protein: CASSLGQLETQYF.

This CDR3 is CASSSGTGSEAFF. The DNA for the CDR3 is TGCGCCAGCAGCTCCGGGACAGGGTCTGAAGCTTTCTTT. The chain links TRBV5-1 to TRBJ1-1; 9 bases are shared with TRBD1. Trimming cost V 3 bases and J 6 bases; bases outside gene matches: 3. The CDR3 spans 13 residues. Germline V lookup: CDR1 SGHRS, CDR2 YFSETQ.

The chain uses TRBV4-1 and TRBJ2-4, with TRBD2 as a possible D gene (5 bases). The germline V and J ends were trimmed by 0 bases and 2 bases, with 14 bases remaining between them. The length of the CDR3 is 17 residues. Germline V gives CDR1 MGHRA, CDR2 YSYEKL. CDR3 amino acids: CASSQDPGGWTKNIQYF. Here the CDR3 DNA reads TGCGCCAGCAGCCAAGATCCAGGCGGGTGGACCAAAAACATTCAGTACTTC.

J is TRBJ1-1 and V is TRBV5-1; TRBD1 matches at 10 bases. Germline lookup yields CDR1 SGHRS and CDR2 YFSETQ. The CDR3 sequence is 14 residues long. V shed 4 bases, J shed 4 bases, and the junction held 4 bases outside the gene matches. The CDR3 DNA sequence: TGCGCCAGCAGCCCGACAGGGGGCTCCACTGAAGCTTTCTTT. It specifies CASSPTGGSTEAFF. Full variable domain (rest looked up from reference TRBV5-1 and TRBJ1-1): KAGVTQTPRYLIKTRGQQVTLSCSPISGHRSVSWYQQTPGQGLQFLFEYFSETQRNKGNFPGRFSGRQFSNSRSEMNVSTLELGDSALYLCASSPTGGSTEAFFGQGTRLTVV.

The rearrangement links TRBV5-1 to TRBJ2-2; D not certain. V was cut by 7 bases and J by 3 bases, with 16 bases left in between. CDR1 and CDR2 from the germline V gene are SGHRS and YFSETQ. The length of the CDR3 is 15 residues. CDR3 in amino acids: CASSPQAPYTGELFF. For the CDR3, the DNA is TGCGCCAGCTCCCCCCAGGCACCATACACCGGGGAGCTGTTTTTT.

The chain carries TRBV3-1 (or the pseudogene TRBV3-2) and TRBJ1-3, with 8 bases lining up with TRBD1. V was pared by 1 base and J by 2 bases, with 1 base of the junction left unmatched. The CDR3 loop spans 15 amino acids. Germline values: CDR1 LGHDT, CDR2 YNNKEL (reference sequence). In nucleotides, the CDR3 is TGTGCCAGCAGCCAAGGGACAGGGACTGGAAACACCATATATTTT. This encodes CASSQGTGTGNTIYF.

The chain uses TRBV2 and TRBJ2-1; 9 bases match TRBD1. Germline assignment: CDR1 SNHLY and CDR2 FYNNEI. The CDR3 is 12 residues long. V was pared by 6 bases and J by 10 bases, with 4 bases of the junction left unmatched. The CDR3 is CASRDRGWEQFF. As DNA, the CDR3 is TGTGCCAGCAGGGACAGGGGTTGGGAGCAGTTCTTC.

This rearrangement joins TRBV5-1 to TRBJ2-2, with TRBD2 as a possible D gene (5 bases). This CDR3 region has 13 residues. The V gene lost 2 bases and the J gene lost 8 bases, with 10 bases spanning the gap. Looked up from germline, CDR1 is SGHRS and CDR2 is YFSETQ. Here the CDR3 DNA reads TGCGCCAGCAGCTTCCTCCGGGGAGGGGAGCTGTTTTTT. This sequence encodes CASSFLRGGELFF. The complete variable domain, with remaining parts taken from reference TRBV5-1 and TRBJ2-2, reads KAGVTQTPRYLIKTRGQQVTLSCSPISGHRSVSWYQQTPGQGLQFLFEYFSETQRNKGNFPGRFSGRQFSNSRSEMNVSTLELGDSALYLCASSFLRGGELFFGEGSRLTVL.

The chain couples TRBV29-1 to TRBJ2-7; tentatively, D is TRBD2 (7 bases). CDR1 and CDR2 (germline): SQVTM, ANQGSEA. V lost 0 bases, J lost 4 bases, and 16 bases lay in between. The length of the CDR3 is 15 residues. CDR3 coding DNA: TGCAGCGTTGAAGAGGGAGGGGAGGGGGGATACGAGCAGTACTTC. It specifies CSVEEGGEGGYEQYF.

The genes are TRBV6-5 and TRBJ1-6; weak D call: TRBD1 (5 bases). Looked up from germline, CDR1 is MNHEY and CDR2 is SVGAGI. The CDR3 length is 15 residues. Trimming pared 6 bases from V and 8 bases from J, leaving 17 bases between. The CDR3 is CASRPTETKDSPLHF. Written as DNA, the CDR3 is TGTGCCAGCAGGCCGACAGAAACCAAGGATTCACCCCTCCACTTT.

Written as DNA, the CDR3 is TGCGCCAGCAGCTTGGGGACAGGAGGCGAGCAGTACTTC. Translation gives CASSLGTGGEQYF. This chain uses TRBV5-1 with TRBJ2-7; 7 bases fit TRBD1. Germline lookup yields CDR1 SGHRS and CDR2 YFSETQ. Losses at the gene ends were 0 bases for V and 6 bases for J; bases not matched to a gene: 3. The CDR3 is 13 residues long. The variable domain in full, completed from reference TRBV5-1 and TRBJ2-7, reads KAGVTQTPRYLIKTRGQQVTLSCSPISGHRSVSWYQQTPGQGLQFLFEYFSETQRNKGNFPGRFSGRQFSNSRSEMNVSTLELGDSALYLCASSLGTGGEQYFGPGTRLTVT.

This clone was recorded only once. This chain links TRBV21-1 with TRBJ1-1; TRBD1 is taken as the D call from the table, unchecked against the DNA. TRBV21-1 is termed a pseudogene. The CDR3 is made up of 13 amino acids. CDR3 in amino acids: CASSKARNTEAFF. The CDR3 DNA is TGTGCCAGCAGCAAAGCCAGGAACACTGAAGCTTTCTTT.

The J gene is TRBJ1-2, the V gene TRBV5-1; D is uncertain. In germline, CDR1 is SGHRS, CDR2 YFSETQ. This CDR3 is 13 amino acids long. Trimming left V 0 bases short and J 5 bases short, with 8 bases between. This chain's CDR3 is CASSLASGYGYTF. The CDR3 DNA follows: TGCGCCAGCAGCTTGGCTAGTGGATATGGCTACACCTTC. Based on the CDR3 plus reference TRBV5-1 and TRBJ1-2, the full variable domain is KAGVTQTPRYLIKTRGQQVTLSCSPISGHRSVSWYQQTPGQGLQFLFEYFSETQRNKGNFPGRFSGRQFSNSRSEMNVSTLELGDSALYLCASSLASGYGYTFGSGTRLTVV.

J is TRBJ1-4 and V is TRBV18; D is unclear. Germline assignment: CDR1 KGHSH and CDR2 LQKENI. The germline V and J ends were trimmed by 2 bases and 0 bases, with 7 bases remaining between them. CDR3 length: 15 residues. The CDR3 nucleotides are TGTGCCAGCTCACCAGGAGTGTCAACTAATGAAAAACTGTTTTTT. Its translation: CASSPGVSTNEKLFF.

The gene calls are TRBV18 and TRBJ1-6, with 7 positions matching TRBD1. The CDR3 has 13 amino acids. V lost 3 bases and J lost 9; bases outside the gene matches: 2. CDR1 and CDR2 from the germline V gene are KGHSH and LQKENI. For the CDR3, the DNA is TGTGCCAGCTCACCCGACAGGGCTTCACCCCTCCACTTT. Amino acid sequence: CASSPDRASPLHF.

The chain employs TRBV2 and TRBJ1-4, with D tentatively TRBD1 (5 bases). Germline V CDR1 and CDR2: SNHLY, FYNNEI. The V end lost 8 bases, the J end lost 0 bases, and 7 bases lay between the germline ends. The CDR3 runs to 13 residues. CDR3 sequence reads: CASQQATNEKLFF. DNA for the CDR3: TGTGCCAGCCAACAGGCAACTAATGAAAAACTGTTTTTT.

This clone was seen only a few times. The chain has TRBV30 and TRBJ1-3; maybe TRBD1 (5 bases). Germline CDR1 GTSNPN, CDR2 SVGIG (reference sequence). The ends were cut back, 4 bases at V and 3 bases at J, with 16 bases in the middle. CDR3 size: 15 residues. The CDR3 DNA reads TGTGCCTGGACCGCGGGAGGGGCAGGTGGAAACACCATATATTTT. Translated, it gives CAWTAGGAGGNTIYF.

The chain combines TRBV15 with TRBJ2-7; possibly TRBD2 for D (7 bases). This CDR3 contains 15 residues. V was clipped by 8 bases and J by 1 base, with 18 bases between them. Looked up from germline, CDR1 is LNHNV and CDR2 is YYDKDF (reference sequence). CDR3 sequence (DNA): TGTGCCACCGCCGACGGGCGGGGGCCTTCCTACGAGCAGTACTTC. Protein sequence: CATADGRGPSYEQYF.

V usage is TRBV2 and J usage is TRBJ2-5, with D possibly matching TRBD2 (5 bases). Trimming cost V 7 bases and J 4 bases, with 16 bases left between them. The CDR3 contains 14 residues. The germline V gene has CDR1 SNHLY and CDR2 FYNNEI. The CDR3 loop reads CASTRTTGGETQYF. The CDR3, as DNA: TGTGCCAGCACCAGAACAACCGGAGGAGAGACCCAGTACTTC.

The V and J genes are TRBV5-4 and TRBJ2-7; D is perhaps TRBD2 (7 bases). Germline V gives CDR1 SGHNT, CDR2 YYREEE (reference sequence). Trimming shortened V by 2 bases and J by 2 bases, and 14 bases separated the two germline ends. The CDR3 length is 15 residues. This CDR3 reads CASSFAGGATYEQYF. The CDR3 DNA is TGTGCCAGCAGCTTCGCTGGGGGGGCAACCTACGAGCAGTACTTC. The full variable domain, its missing parts supplied by reference TRBV5-4 and TRBJ2-7, is ETGVTQSPTHLIKTRGQQVTLRCSSQSGHNTVSWYQQALGQGPQFIFQYYREEENGRGNFPPRFSGLQFPNYSSELNVNALELDDSALYLCASSFAGGATYEQYFGPGTRLTVT.

This rearrangement joins TRBV30 to TRBJ1-2; D call uncertain. There are 12 residues in the CDR3. Germline lookup yields CDR1 GTSNPN and CDR2 SVGIG (reference sequence). V was trimmed by 0 bases and J by 8 bases, leaving 10 bases between them. CDR3 protein: CAWSVVLGGYTF. The DNA for the CDR3 is TGTGCCTGGAGTGTAGTTCTCGGGGGCTACACCTTC.

The J gene is TRBJ2-5, the V gene TRBV19; 14 nucleotides line up with TRBD2. V trimming: 10 bases; J trimming: 3 bases; junction bases outside the gene matches: 10. The CDR3 length is 16 residues. CDR1 is LNHDA and CDR2 is SQIVND in the germline V gene (reference sequence). The CDR3 DNA is TGTGCCACCCCAATCATGGGACTAGCGGGGGAAGAGACCCAGTACTTC. This codes for CATPIMGLAGEETQYF.

The gene calls are TRBV7-3 and TRBJ2-3; TRBD2 might be the D (6 bases). CDR1 SGHTA and CDR2 FQGTGA come from the germline V gene. V lost 1 base, J lost 2 bases, and 10 bases lay in between. The CDR3 spans 15 residues. The DNA for the CDR3 is TGTGCCAGCAGCTTAAGTGGGGGGTCCACAGATACGCAGTATTTT. This gives the protein CASSLSGGSTDTQYF.

The chain is built from TRBV30 and TRBJ1-6, with D possibly TRBD1 on 5 matching bases. The CDR3 consists of 14 residues. CDR1 and CDR2 (germline): GTSNPN, SVGIG (reference sequence). The V and J ends lost 3 bases and 10 bases respectively, with 16 bases between them. CDR3 residues: CAWRLGLSGSPLHF. CDR3 in DNA: TGTGCCTGGAGGTTGGGGCTGTCCGGGTCACCCCTCCACTTT.